This T cell receptor beta chain is from a study of cytomegalovirus exposure and HLA in healthy donors. The primer mix had 60 Vbeta and 13 Jbeta primers. Clones were read by immunoSEQ multiplex PCR, and TCRdb kept only the in-frame ones, dropping some. This table holds about 200,000 clones. Trimming removed 2 bases from V and 4 bases from J; junction bases left unmatched: 5. Germline V lookup: CDR1 KGHSH, CDR2 LQKENI. The CDR3 consists of 15 residues. This receptor was taken from a man aged 25-40 years in good health and CMV-seronegative. The sample comprised PBMCs. This chain joins TRBV18 and TRBJ2-1; 7 positions match TRBD1. The DNA for the CDR3 is TGTGCCAGCTCACCATCGGGACAGAATTACAATGAGCAGTTCTTC. Translated, it gives CASSPSGQNYNEQFF.